The source of this T cell receptor (beta chain) is a study of cytomegalovirus exposure and HLA in healthy donors. About this clone: The antigen remains undetermined.

A multiplex PCR was run with 60 Vbeta primers and 13 Jbeta primers. Assay: immunoSEQ multiplex PCR; the TCRdb copy retains only in-frame clones and omits some. The sample holds under 90,000 clones, 75% to 80% seen once. Study findings and constraints: Most of the TCR beta V segments (in an earlier analysis) were productive either about 87% or about 30% of the time.

Healthy bone marrow donors formed the donor group. The specimen sequenced was PBMCs. The source is a man aged 40-49 years in good health and CMV-seronegative.

The CDR3 loop is CASSREFNQPQHF. The CDR3 region has the DNA TGTGCCAGCAGCCGGGAGTTCAATCAGCCCCAGCATTTT. This chain joins TRBV5-4 and TRBJ1-5; D is undetermined. Trimming removed 4 bases at V and 3 bases at J, with 8 bases between. Germline V gene lookup returns CDR1 SGHNT and CDR2 YYREEE (reference sequence). The CDR3 spans 13 residues.